This TCR beta chain comes out of a study of post-analysis software for immune sequencing data. Study background: The disease courses covered relapsing-remitting, secondary progressive and progressive-relapsing multiple sclerosis. Study findings and constraints: Five TRBV segments, including TRBV5-6, TRBV5-1 and TRBV20-1, were more frequent in patients than controls. People with multiple sclerosis had a significantly lower normalized Chao1 diversity than controls did. The authors found that F measure strongly co-clustered same-batch samples.

Of note for this clonotype: What it binds is not known.

Incorporated into the TCR beta cDNA libraries were unique molecular identifiers, which served to reduce PCR and sequencing biases. TCRdb reprocessed the PCR reads via MiXCR and lists one record per CDR3 protein. The data contain some 690,000 distinct CDR3 sequences, more than 50% of them singletons. V gave up 6 bases and J gave up 1 base; unmatched junction bases: 10. Germline V gene lookup returns CDR1 DFQATT and CDR2 SNEGSKA (reference sequence). CDR3 size: 16 residues. This sequence originates from a girl aged 2 to 10 with multiple sclerosis. The V call is TRBV20-1, the J call TRBJ1-1; 11 nucleotides match TRBD1. The sample taken for sequencing was blood. This CDR3 reads CSARTGGLGRNTEAFF. CDR3 DNA: TGCAGTGCCAGGACAGGGGGCTTGGGCCGGAACACTGAAGCTTTCTTT.